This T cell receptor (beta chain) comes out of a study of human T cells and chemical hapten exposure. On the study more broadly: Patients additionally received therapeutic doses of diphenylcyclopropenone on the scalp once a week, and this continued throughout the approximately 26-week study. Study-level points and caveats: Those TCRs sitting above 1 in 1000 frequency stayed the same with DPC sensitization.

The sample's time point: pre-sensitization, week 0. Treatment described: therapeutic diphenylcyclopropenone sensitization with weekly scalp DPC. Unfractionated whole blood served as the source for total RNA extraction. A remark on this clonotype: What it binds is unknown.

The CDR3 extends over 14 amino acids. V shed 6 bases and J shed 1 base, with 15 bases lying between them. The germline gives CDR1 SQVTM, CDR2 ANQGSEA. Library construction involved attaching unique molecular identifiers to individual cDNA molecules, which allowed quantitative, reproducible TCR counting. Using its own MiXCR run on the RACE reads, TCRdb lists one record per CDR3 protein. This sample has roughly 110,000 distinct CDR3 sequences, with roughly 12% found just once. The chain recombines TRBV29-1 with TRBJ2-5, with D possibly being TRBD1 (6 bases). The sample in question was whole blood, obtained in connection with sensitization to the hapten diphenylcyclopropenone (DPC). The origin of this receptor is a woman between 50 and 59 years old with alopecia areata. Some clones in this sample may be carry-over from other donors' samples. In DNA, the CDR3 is TGCAGCGTGTTCGGGACACGGTCCCAAGAGACCCAGTACTTC. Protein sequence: CSVFGTRSQETQYF.